Listed here is a single TCR beta chain. The antigen remains undetermined. Amplification used 60 Vbeta primers and 13 Jbeta primers. As handled by the study authors: Unique TCR beta chains totaled roughly 80 million in a later count, with around 10 million of them shared. The data were produced by immunoSEQ multiplex PCR, yet TCRdb's version contains in-frame clones alone and is incomplete. Clone size and V and J calls were adopted from that table, with D and trimming inferred from the DNA. Across more than 70,000 clones, the top ten clones capture 1.3% to 1.5% of the sample. V shed 6 bases and J shed 6 bases, with 14 bases lying between them. The length of the CDR3 is 13 residues. The germline V gene has CDR1 SGHTA and CDR2 FQGTGA. These data originate in a study of cytomegalovirus exposure and HLA in healthy donors. Findings of the study overall: As a later analysis revealed, most CMV-associated TCR beta chains appeared HLA-restricted.

There were likely unrecorded immune exposures, though donors were nominally healthy when sampled. The receptor comes from a woman aged 60-75 years in good health and CMV-seronegative. The gene calls are TRBV7-3 and TRBJ1-2; a possible D gene is TRBD1 (5 bases). Sequencing was done on a sample of PBMCs. CDR3 in amino acids: CASSPGGIHGYTF. CDR3 nucleotides: TGTGCCAGCAGTCCGGGGGGTATTCATGGCTACACCTTC.